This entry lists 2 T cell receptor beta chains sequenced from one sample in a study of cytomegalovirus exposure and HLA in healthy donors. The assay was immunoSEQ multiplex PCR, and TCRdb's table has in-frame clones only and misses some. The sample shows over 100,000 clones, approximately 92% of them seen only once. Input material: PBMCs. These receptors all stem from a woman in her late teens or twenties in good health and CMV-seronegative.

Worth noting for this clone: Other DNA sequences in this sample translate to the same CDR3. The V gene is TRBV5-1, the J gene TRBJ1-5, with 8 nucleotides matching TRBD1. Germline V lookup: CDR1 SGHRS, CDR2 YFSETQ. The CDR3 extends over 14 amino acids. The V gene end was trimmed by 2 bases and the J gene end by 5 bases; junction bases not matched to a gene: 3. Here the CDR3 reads CASSLGQGHQPQHF. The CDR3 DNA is TGCGCCAGCAGCTTAGGACAGGGACATCAGCCCCAGCATTTT.

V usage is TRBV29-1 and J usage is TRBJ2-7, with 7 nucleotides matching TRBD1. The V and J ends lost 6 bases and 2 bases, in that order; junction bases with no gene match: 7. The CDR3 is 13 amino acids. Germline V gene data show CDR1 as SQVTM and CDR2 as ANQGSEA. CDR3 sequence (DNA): TGCAGCGTGGATGGGGACAGCGCCTACGAGCAGTACTTC. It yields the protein CSVDGDSAYEQYF.